Following are 31 T cell receptor beta chains from one sample sequenced in a study of cytomegalovirus exposure and HLA in healthy donors. Primers: 60 Vbeta forward and 13 Jbeta reverse. Generated by immunoSEQ multiplex PCR, the TCRdb table keeps only in-frame clones and is missing some. The sample has some 120,000 clones; around 86% are singletons. The sample consisted of PBMCs. Receptor source: a woman in her twenties or thirties in good health and CMV-seronegative.

The J gene is TRBJ2-5, the V gene TRBV9; TRBD2 matches at 10 bases. After removal of 0 bases from V and 5 bases from J, the junction contained 7 bases not matched to a gene. From germline, CDR1 is SGDLS and CDR2 YYNGEE. The CDR3 has 16 residues. In nucleotides, the CDR3 is TGTGCCAGCAGCGTAGATGCCCTAGCGGGAGTCGAGACCCAGTACTTC. Its translation is CASSVDALAGVETQYF.

In the case of this clone: At the DNA level, this CDR3 is encoded by other sequences in the same sample as well. The rearrangement links TRBV28 to TRBJ1-2; a possible D gene is TRBD1 (5 bases). The V gene's germline CDR1 is MDHEN and CDR2 SYDVKM. Trimming removed 6 bases at V and 3 bases at J, with 11 bases between. The length of the CDR3 is 13 residues. The CDR3 nucleotides are TGTGCCAGCAGCCTTGGGGGGGACTATGGCTACACCTTC. Translating gives CASSLGGDYGYTF.

CDR3 DNA sequence: TGTGCCACCGTCCCGGGACAGGGACTGACTGAAGCTTTCTTT. The encoded protein is CATVPGQGLTEAFF. The chain joins TRBV28 to TRBJ1-1, with 9 bases fitting TRBD1. V was clipped by 10 bases and J by 5 bases; unmatched bases: 11. This CDR3 contains 14 residues. CDR1 and CDR2 from the germline V gene are MDHEN and SYDVKM.

This sequence joins TRBV5-1 and TRBJ2-7, with 16 bases lining up with TRBD2. The CDR3 spans 17 residues. Germline V gene lookup returns CDR1 SGHRS and CDR2 YFSETQ. V was pared by 4 bases and J by 2 bases, with 6 bases of the junction left unmatched. As DNA, the CDR3 is TGCGCCAGCAGCCCTAGCGGGACTAGCGGGAGGGCCTACGAGCAGTACTTC. It specifies CASSPSGTSGRAYEQYF.

To note about this clone: The junction departs from germline at one end; a sequencing error may be responsible. The chain links TRBV6-1 to TRBJ2-7, with D unresolved. This CDR3 has 13 residues. CDR1 and CDR2 from the germline V gene are MNHNS and SASEGT. The CDR3 DNA follows: TGTGCCACCAGTGACGGAGCGTCCTGCGAGCAGTACTTC. Protein: CATSDGASCEQYF.

The chain combines TRBV6-6 with TRBJ2-3; TRBD2 aligns across 7 bases. J gave up 2 bases and V 4 bases, and 9 bases lay outside the gene matches. There are 16 residues in the CDR3. The germline gives CDR1 MNHNY, CDR2 SVGAGI (reference sequence). The CDR3 bases are TGTGCCAGCAGTTGGGGCCCAGCGGGATACACAGATACGCAGTATTTT. It is translated as CASSWGPAGYTDTQYF.

The chain combines TRBV4-2 with TRBJ2-1; TRBD2 matches 11 bases. This CDR3 spans 15 amino acids. Germline V lookup: CDR1 LGHNA, CDR2 YNFKEQ. The J segment lost 5 bases and the V segment lost 3 bases, leaving 3 bases of the junction unmatched. Written as DNA, the CDR3 is TGTGCCAGCAGCCAGACTAGCGGGATCAACAATGAGCAGTTCTTC. It specifies CASSQTSGINNEQFF.

The V call is TRBV7-6, the J call TRBJ2-1; 7 bases are a match to TRBD1. Germline lookup yields CDR1 SGHVS and CDR2 FNYEAQ. The CDR3 is made up of 15 amino acids. V lost 3 bases and J lost 4; bases outside the gene matches: 6. Written as DNA, the CDR3 is TGTGCCAGCAGCTTGGACAGGAGTACGTACAATGAGCAGTTCTTC. This gives the protein CASSLDRSTYNEQFF.

This clone appeared a few times. The gene calls are TRBV19 and TRBJ2-3; 9 bases are shared with TRBD2. The CDR3 runs 14 residues. Germline V gives CDR1 LNHDA, CDR2 SQIVND (reference sequence). After removal of 3 bases from V and 6 bases from J, the junction contained 4 bases not matched to a gene. The CDR3 protein is CASSIRTSADTQYF. The CDR3 DNA follows: TGTGCCAGTAGTATCCGGACTAGCGCGGATACGCAGTATTTT. The entire variable domain, with the rest obtained from reference TRBV19 and TRBJ2-3, is as follows: DGGITQSPKYLFRKEGQNVTLSCEQNLNHDAMYWYRQDPGQGLRLIYYSQIVNDFQKGDIAEGYSVSREKKESFPLTVTSAQKNPTAFYLCASSIRTSADTQYFGPGTRLTVL.

The V gene is TRBV7-6, the J gene TRBJ1-3; D unresolved. In germline, CDR1 is SGHVS, CDR2 FNYEAQ. V lost 4 bases and J lost 0, with 7 bases in between. The CDR3 consists of 14 residues. CDR3 in amino acids: CASSSLASGNTIYF. The CDR3 nucleotides are TGTGCCAGCAGCTCCTTAGCCTCTGGAAACACCATATATTTT.

This sequence joins TRBV5-6 and TRBJ2-7; the match to TRBD1 covers 7 bases. This CDR3 is 15 amino acids long. Germline V gene lookup returns CDR1 SGHDT and CDR2 YYEEEE. The V gene end was trimmed by 1 base and the J gene end by 3 bases; junction bases not matched to a gene: 7. CDR3 sequence reads: CASSLTGTASYEQYF. The CDR3 nucleotides read TGTGCCAGCAGCTTGACCGGGACAGCCAGCTACGAGCAGTACTTC.

The rearrangement links TRBV15 to TRBJ2-5; D may be TRBD2 (5 bases). Trimming shortened V by 4 bases and J by 7 bases, and 10 bases separated the two germline ends. The CDR3 sequence is 12 residues long. Germline CDR1 LNHNV, CDR2 YYDKDF (reference sequence). CDR3 sequence reads: CATSKTAGTQYF. The CDR3 coding sequence is TGTGCCACCAGCAAAACCGCGGGGACCCAGTACTTC.

The genes are TRBV5-4 and TRBJ2-4; 10 bases match TRBD2. The CDR3 sequence is 17 residues long. V was pared by 0 bases and J by 0 bases, with 3 bases of the junction left unmatched. Germline V CDR1 and CDR2: SGHNT, YYREEE (reference sequence). The CDR3 sequence: CASSLGLAGGAKNIQYF. Written as DNA, the CDR3 is TGTGCCAGCAGCTTGGGGTTAGCGGGAGGAGCCAAAAACATTCAGTACTTC.

The V call is TRBV28, the J call TRBJ2-7, with TRBD2 identical over 7 bases. Germline lookup yields CDR1 MDHEN and CDR2 SYDVKM. The CDR3 runs 14 residues. V lost 6 bases to trimming and J lost 5 bases; unmatched junction nucleotides: 10. This CDR3 reads CASRTGGVNNEQYF. The CDR3 DNA is TGTGCCAGCAGGACGGGGGGAGTTAACAACGAGCAGTACTTC.

The CDR3 DNA is TGTGCCAGCAGTATTGGCTTTGGGCTACGTGACACCGGGGAGCTGTTTTTT. Translating it yields CASSIGFGLRDTGELFF. The V call is TRBV28, the J call TRBJ2-2; D remains unclear. The CDR3 loop spans 17 amino acids. Germline values: CDR1 MDHEN, CDR2 SYDVKM. V lost 5 bases, J lost 3 bases, and 19 bases lay in between.

The chain uses TRBV5-1 and TRBJ1-4; 7 nucleotides line up with TRBD1. Germline loops: CDR1 SGHRS, CDR2 YFSETQ. CDR3 length: 15 amino acids. Trimming removed 0 bases from V and 5 bases from J; junction bases left unmatched: 4. The CDR3 DNA sequence: TGCGCCAGCAGCTTGGAGGGGGCCCTAAATGAAAAACTGTTTTTT. Its protein is CASSLEGALNEKLFF. Supplemented by reference TRBV5-1 and TRBJ1-4, the full variable domain reads KAGVTQTPRYLIKTRGQQVTLSCSPISGHRSVSWYQQTPGQGLQFLFEYFSETQRNKGNFPGRFSGRQFSNSRSEMNVSTLELGDSALYLCASSLEGALNEKLFFGSGTQLSVL.

This clone was seen a handful of times. The genes are TRBV2 and TRBJ1-5; the D gene is possibly TRBD1 (5 bases). Trimming took off 5 bases at V and 7 bases at J, with 15 bases between the two ends. CDR1 and CDR2 (germline): SNHLY, FYNNEI. The CDR3 has 14 residues. CDR3: CASSLGAGQQPQHF. The CDR3 region has the DNA TGTGCCAGCAGTCTTGGGGCAGGGCAGCAGCCCCAGCATTTT.

The chain uses TRBV6-5 and TRBJ2-5; D ambiguous. V gave up 6 bases and J gave up 0 bases, with 11 bases separating them. Looked up from germline, CDR1 is MNHEY and CDR2 is SVGAGI. The CDR3 extends over 14 amino acids. The CDR3 sequence is CASSSSRYQETQYF. Here the CDR3 DNA reads TGTGCCAGCAGCTCCTCGAGGTACCAAGAGACCCAGTACTTC.

V and J are TRBV30 and TRBJ2-5, with 10 bases matching TRBD2. The assigned J gene may be wrong: the sequence end matches TRBJ2-7 better. The CDR3 sequence is 13 residues long. The germline V gene has CDR1 GTSNPN and CDR2 SVGIG (reference sequence). The CDR3 DNA is TGTGCCCAGACCGGGACTAGCGATGACGAGCAGTACTTC. It codes for CAQTGTSDDEQYF.

The count of this clone is one. The chain has TRBV28 and TRBJ2-1; perhaps TRBD1 as D (6 bases). CDR3 length equals 13 residues. Trimming stripped 7 bases from V and 4 bases from J, with 11 bases between. CDR1 is MDHEN and CDR2 is SYDVKM in the germline V gene. The CDR3 loop is CASTIQGYNEQFF. In DNA, the CDR3 is TGTGCCAGCACAATACAGGGTTACAATGAGCAGTTCTTC.

The genes are TRBV28 and TRBJ1-2; 11 bases line up with TRBD1. From germline, CDR1 is MDHEN and CDR2 SYDVKM. The V gene end was trimmed by 5 bases and the J gene end by 7 bases; junction bases not matched to a gene: 6. This CDR3 spans 14 amino acids. The CDR3 here is CASSPGTGGLGYTF. The CDR3 DNA reads as TGTGCCAGCAGTCCCGGGACAGGGGGTCTTGGCTACACCTTC.

This rearrangement joins TRBV2 to TRBJ2-2, with a weak D call TRBD2 (6 bases). Trimming took 7 bases from V and 3 from J, leaving 15 bases between them. Looked up from germline, CDR1 is SNHLY and CDR2 is FYNNEI. This CDR3 is built from 15 residues. CDR3 sequence reads: CASMPGGLDTGELFF. CDR3 DNA: TGTGCCAGCATGCCTGGAGGGCTGGACACCGGGGAGCTGTTTTTT.

The chain couples TRBV27 to TRBJ2-7; 13 nucleotides agree with TRBD2. Trimming cost V 1 base and J 5 bases; bases outside gene matches: 8. The germline V gene encodes CDR1 MNHEY and CDR2 SMNVEV (reference sequence). The CDR3 totals 17 residues. This CDR3 reads CASSLFSLAGGPHEQYF. CDR3 DNA sequence: TGTGCCAGCAGTTTATTTTCACTAGCGGGAGGGCCCCACGAGCAGTACTTC.

This chain connects TRBV21-1 to TRBJ2-2; whether TRBD1, the table's D call, matches the DNA was not checked. TRBV21-1 is a documented pseudogene. The CDR3 is 20 amino acids. CDR3 bases: TGTGCCAGCAGCAAAGGGGTCAGGACAGGGGAAATCTCGGACACCGGGGAGCTGTTTTTT. It is translated as CASSKGVRTGEISDTGELFF.

The rearrangement joins TRBV29-1 to TRBJ1-2; 8 bases match TRBD1. This CDR3 is built from 14 residues. Germline CDR1 and CDR2: SQVTM and ANQGSEA. V lost 5 bases, J lost 4 bases, and 9 bases stayed unmatched. The CDR3 protein is CSVYSGGDVYGYTF. In DNA form, the CDR3 reads TGCAGCGTTTATTCAGGGGGCGATGTCTATGGCTACACCTTC.

The sample holds one count of this clone. The chain uses TRBV28 and TRBJ1-3, with D unclear. The V gene's germline CDR1 is MDHEN and CDR2 SYDVKM. V lost 2 bases, J lost 2 bases, and 10 bases lay in between. The CDR3 spans 15 residues. CDR3 nucleotides: TGTGCCAGCAGTTTAGCAGATTTCCCTGGAAACACCATATATTTT. Protein sequence: CASSLADFPGNTIYF.

The chain couples TRBV7-2 to TRBJ2-5; 14 nucleotides line up with TRBD2. In germline, CDR1 is SGHTA, CDR2 FQGNSA. The CDR3 runs 15 residues. Germline trimming cut 5 bases from V and 4 bases from J; bases unmatched to any gene: 3. The CDR3 DNA is TGTGCCAGCAGCCGACTAGCGGGAGGGCGAGAGACCCAGTACTTC. Translating it yields CASSRLAGGRETQYF.

CDR3 residues: CASSLQGLAGNNEQFF. The DNA of the CDR3 is TGTGCCAGTAGTCTCCAGGGACTAGCGGGAAACAATGAGCAGTTCTTC. The gene calls are TRBV19 and TRBJ2-1; 13 nucleotides align to TRBD2. The V gene end was trimmed by 5 bases and the J gene end by 5 bases; junction bases not matched to a gene: 6. CDR3 length equals 16 residues. Germline CDR1 reads LNHDA; CDR2 reads SQIVND (reference sequence).

J is TRBJ2-7 and V is TRBV2; TRBD1 is a possible D gene (5 bases). The CDR3 sequence is 11 residues long. The V end was cut by 6 bases, the J end by 9 bases, with 12 bases between. Germline V CDR1 and CDR2: SNHLY, FYNNEI. CDR3 in DNA: TGTGCCAGCAGCCAAGGGGTGATGCAGTACTTC. Amino acid sequence: CASSQGVMQYF. The full variable domain, completed using reference TRBV2 and TRBJ2-7, is EPEVTQTPSHQVTQMGQEVILRCVPISNHLYFYWYRQILGQKVEFLVSFYNNEISEKSEIFDDQFSVERPDGSNFTLKIRSTKLEDSAMYFCASSQGVMQYFGPGTRLTVT.

The chain carries TRBV11-2 and TRBJ1-1, with D possibly matching TRBD1 (6 bases). Trimming removed 8 bases at V and 1 base at J, with 20 bases between. Germline-derived CDR1 and CDR2 are SGHAT and FQNNGV. The CDR3 extends over 16 amino acids. The CDR3 reads CASRQGTLGRNTEAFF. The CDR3 DNA reads TGTGCCAGCCGGCAGGGGACCCTCGGGCGGAACACTGAAGCTTTCTTT. Full variable domain (rest looked up from reference TRBV11-2 and TRBJ1-1): EAGVAQSPRYKIIEKRQSVAFWCNPISGHATLYWYQQILGQGPKLLIQFQNNGVVDDSQLPKDRFSAERLKGVDSTLKIQPAKLEDSAVYLCASRQGTLGRNTEAFFGQGTRLTVV.

The chain is built from TRBV27 and TRBJ2-1, with 9 nucleotides matching TRBD1. The V segment lost 6 bases and the J segment 7 bases; nucleotides outside the gene matches: 19. Looked up from germline, CDR1 is MNHEY and CDR2 is SMNVEV (reference sequence). The CDR3 sequence is 18 residues long. CDR3 DNA sequence: TGTGCCAGCAGCCCCGGAACCATGGGACAGGGAATGTGGAATGAGCAGTTCTTC. Protein product: CASSPGTMGQGMWNEQFF.